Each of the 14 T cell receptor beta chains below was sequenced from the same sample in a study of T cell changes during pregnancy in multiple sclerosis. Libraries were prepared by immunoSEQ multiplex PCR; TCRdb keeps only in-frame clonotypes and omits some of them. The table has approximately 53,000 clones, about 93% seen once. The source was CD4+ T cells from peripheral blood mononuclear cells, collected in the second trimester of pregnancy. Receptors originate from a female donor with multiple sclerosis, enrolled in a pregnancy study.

The CDR3 DNA is TGTGCCAGCAGTCCGTCACAGGGGGTTGGTGAAAAACTGTTTTTT. Its translation is CASSPSQGVGEKLFF. The chain uses TRBV6-5 and TRBJ1-4, with 8 bases fitting TRBD1. The CDR3 is 15 amino acids. V was pared by 5 bases and J by 7 bases, with 9 bases of the junction left unmatched. Germline CDR1 and CDR2: MNHEY and SVGAGI.

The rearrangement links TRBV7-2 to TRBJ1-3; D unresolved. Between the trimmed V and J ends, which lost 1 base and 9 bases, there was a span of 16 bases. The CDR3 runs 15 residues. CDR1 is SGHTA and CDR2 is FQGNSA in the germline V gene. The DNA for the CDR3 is TGTGCCAGCAGCTTAGAGGAGGGCCCGAGAAGCACCATATATTTT. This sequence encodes CASSLEEGPRSTIYF.

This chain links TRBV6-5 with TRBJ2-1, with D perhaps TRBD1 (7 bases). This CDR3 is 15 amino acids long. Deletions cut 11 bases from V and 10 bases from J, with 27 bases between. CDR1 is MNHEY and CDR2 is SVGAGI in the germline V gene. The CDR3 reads CAVARVGRAGGEQFF. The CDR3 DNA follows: TGTGCCGTCGCCAGGGTTGGCCGCGCAGGGGGGGAGCAGTTCTTC.

In DNA, the CDR3 is TGTGCCAGCAGCTTAGGCTCAGGGGGTCCCTCTGGGGCCAACGTCCTGACTTTC. Translating it yields CASSLGSGGPSGANVLTF. This chain connects TRBV11-2 to TRBJ2-6, with 7 bases identical to TRBD1. The CDR3 has 18 amino acids. Losses at the gene ends were 1 base for V and 0 bases for J; bases not matched to a gene: 6. CDR1 is SGHAT and CDR2 is FQNNGV in the germline V gene.

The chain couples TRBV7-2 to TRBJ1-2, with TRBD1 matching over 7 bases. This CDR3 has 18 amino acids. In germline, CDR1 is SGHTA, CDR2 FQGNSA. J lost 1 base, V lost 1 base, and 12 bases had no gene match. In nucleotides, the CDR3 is TGTGCCAGCAGCTTAGGACTGGGTGGGACAGTCAGTAACTATGGCTACACCTTC. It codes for CASSLGLGGTVSNYGYTF.

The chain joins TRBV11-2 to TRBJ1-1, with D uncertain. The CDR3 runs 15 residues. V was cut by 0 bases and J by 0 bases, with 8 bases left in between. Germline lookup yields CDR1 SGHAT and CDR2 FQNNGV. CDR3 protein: CASSLEGRLNTEAFF. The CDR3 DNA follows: TGTGCCAGCAGCTTAGAGGGCAGGCTGAACACTGAAGCTTTCTTT.

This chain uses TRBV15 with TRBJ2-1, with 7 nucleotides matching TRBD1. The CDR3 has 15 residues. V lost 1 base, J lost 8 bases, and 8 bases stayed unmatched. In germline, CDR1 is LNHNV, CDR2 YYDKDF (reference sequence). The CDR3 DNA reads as TGTGCCACCAGCAGAGTCGACAGGGACGGCGATGAGCAGTTCTTC. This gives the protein CATSRVDRDGDEQFF.

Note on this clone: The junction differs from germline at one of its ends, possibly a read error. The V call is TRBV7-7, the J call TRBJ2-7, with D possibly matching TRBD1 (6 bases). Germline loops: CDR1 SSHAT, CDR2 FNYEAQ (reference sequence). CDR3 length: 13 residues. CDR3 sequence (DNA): TGTGCTAGCAGCCGCGACAGGATCGACGAGCAGTACTTC. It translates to CASSRDRIDEQYF.

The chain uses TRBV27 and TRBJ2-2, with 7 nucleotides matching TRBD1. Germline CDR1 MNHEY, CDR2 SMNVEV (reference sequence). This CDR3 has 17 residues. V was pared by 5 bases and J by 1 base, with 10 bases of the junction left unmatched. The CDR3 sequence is CASSRDRAPLNTGELFF. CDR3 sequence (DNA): TGTGCCAGCAGTCGAGACAGGGCCCCACTGAACACCGGGGAGCTGTTTTTT.

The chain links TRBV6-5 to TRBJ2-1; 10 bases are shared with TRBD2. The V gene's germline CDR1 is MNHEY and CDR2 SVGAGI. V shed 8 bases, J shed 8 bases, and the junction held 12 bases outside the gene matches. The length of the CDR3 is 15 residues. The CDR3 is CASGFPGLASDEQFF. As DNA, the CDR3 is TGTGCCAGCGGGTTTCCGGGACTAGCGTCCGATGAGCAGTTCTTC.

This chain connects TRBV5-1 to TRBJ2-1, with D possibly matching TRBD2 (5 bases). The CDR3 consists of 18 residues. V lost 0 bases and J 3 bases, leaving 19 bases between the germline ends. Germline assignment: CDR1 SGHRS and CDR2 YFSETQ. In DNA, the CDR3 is TGCGCCAGCAGCTTGGCCTGGCCAGCCGGGGTCCGCTACAATGAGCAGTTCTTC. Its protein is CASSLAWPAGVRYNEQFF.

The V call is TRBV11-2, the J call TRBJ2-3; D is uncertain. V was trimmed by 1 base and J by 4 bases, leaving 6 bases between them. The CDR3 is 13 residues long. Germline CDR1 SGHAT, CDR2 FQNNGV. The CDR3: CASSLVGADTQYF. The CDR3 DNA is TGTGCCAGCAGCTTAGTAGGAGCAGATACGCAGTATTTT.

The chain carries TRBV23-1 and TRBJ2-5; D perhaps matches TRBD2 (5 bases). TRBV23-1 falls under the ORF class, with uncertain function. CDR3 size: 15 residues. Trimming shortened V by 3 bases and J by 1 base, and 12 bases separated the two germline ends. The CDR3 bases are TGCGCCAGCAGTCAGGAGGTCCACAGCCAAGAGACCCAGTACTTC. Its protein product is CASSQEVHSQETQYF.

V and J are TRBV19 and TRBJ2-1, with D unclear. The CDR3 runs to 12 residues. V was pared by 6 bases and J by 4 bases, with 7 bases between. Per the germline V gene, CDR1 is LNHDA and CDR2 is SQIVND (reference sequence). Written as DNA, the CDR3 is TGTGCCAGTAGCGCCCGGTACAATGAGCAGTTCTTC. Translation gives CASSARYNEQFF. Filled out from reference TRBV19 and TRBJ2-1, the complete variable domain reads DGGITQSPKYLFRKEGQNVTLSCEQNLNHDAMYWYRQDPGQGLRLIYYSQIVNDFQKGDIAEGYSVSREKKESFPLTVTSAQKNPTAFYLCASSARYNEQFFGPGTRLTVL.